This T cell receptor beta chain was sequenced in a study of TIL therapy for anti-PD-1-resistant metastatic lung cancer. V trimming: 1 base; J trimming: 6 bases; junction bases outside the gene matches: 9. The length of the CDR3 is 16 residues. The germline gives CDR1 MGHRA, CDR2 YSYEKL. The immunoSEQ assay was v3. TCRdb's table, derived via immunoSEQ multiplex PCR, lists solely in-frame clones and lacks some. The data hold approximately 30,000 clones, with 74% observed a single time. As for time point: pre-treatment sample, taken before nivolumab and TIL therapy. The sequence derives from a woman between 30 and 85 years old with non-small cell lung cancer. J is TRBJ2-1 and V is TRBV4-1; 7 bases are shared with TRBD1. Material: blood, obtained at baseline. The CDR3: CASSQGFGQVFNEQFF. The CDR3 nucleotides are TGCGCCAGCAGCCAAGGATTTGGACAGGTTTTCAATGAGCAGTTCTTC.